This record concerns one T cell receptor (beta chain) sequence. The target antigen is unknown. The sample belongs to a study of blood T cells in healthy people across ages. Study-wide results and caveats: Significant beta diversity loss was already apparent by age roughly 44, declining roughly linearly.

Combining a sample-barcoded 5' primer with a J-beta primer mix, a second PCR ran for about 6 to 11 cycles. All cDNA molecules were each tagged by a template-switch adaptor with 12 random nucleotides. TCRdb used MiXCR to reprocess the 5' RACE reads, holding one entry per CDR3 protein. The table includes almost 800,000 distinct CDR3 sequences, more than 45% detected once. Total RNA was extracted at no less than 5.5 micrograms per sample. Germline lookup yields CDR1 MDHEN and CDR2 SYDVKM. This CDR3 contains 15 residues. The sequencing input was blood. This chain joins TRBV28 and TRBJ2-4; D is perhaps TRBD1 (8 bases). The DNA matches TRBJ2-7 better at its end, which makes the J call doubtful. This receptor was obtained from a man younger than 45 in good health. In DNA, the CDR3 is TGTGCCAGCACCCTGGGGGGGACAGGTACCTACGAGCAGTACTTC. Protein sequence: CASTLGGTGTYEQYF.